This TCR beta chain was observed in a study of blood T cell repertoires in COVID-19. Germline-derived CDR1 and CDR2 are LGHNA and YNFKEQ. With 0 bases removed from V and 4 bases from J, the gap between germline ends came to 11 bases. This CDR3 is built from 15 residues. Adults between about 18 and 89 years of age took part from about two dozen US areas. Participants reported their clinical history, and cohort assignment relied on those reports. People in the exposed group encountered a COVID-19 case within 2 weeks before entering the study. The data were produced by immunoSEQ multiplex PCR, yet TCRdb's version contains in-frame clones alone and is incomplete. The sample includes about 270,000 clones, approximately 90% seen only once; the top ten take around 2.8%.

The source is a man aged 35-49 years who had been exposed to COVID-19. The chain carries TRBV4-2 and TRBJ2-3; no clear D gene. Sequencing input: PBMCs or T cells enriched from blood (not recorded which). CDR3 coding DNA: TGTGCCAGCAGCCAAGATTTGAGCGTTCCAGATACGCAGTATTTT. Amino acids: CASSQDLSVPDTQYF.